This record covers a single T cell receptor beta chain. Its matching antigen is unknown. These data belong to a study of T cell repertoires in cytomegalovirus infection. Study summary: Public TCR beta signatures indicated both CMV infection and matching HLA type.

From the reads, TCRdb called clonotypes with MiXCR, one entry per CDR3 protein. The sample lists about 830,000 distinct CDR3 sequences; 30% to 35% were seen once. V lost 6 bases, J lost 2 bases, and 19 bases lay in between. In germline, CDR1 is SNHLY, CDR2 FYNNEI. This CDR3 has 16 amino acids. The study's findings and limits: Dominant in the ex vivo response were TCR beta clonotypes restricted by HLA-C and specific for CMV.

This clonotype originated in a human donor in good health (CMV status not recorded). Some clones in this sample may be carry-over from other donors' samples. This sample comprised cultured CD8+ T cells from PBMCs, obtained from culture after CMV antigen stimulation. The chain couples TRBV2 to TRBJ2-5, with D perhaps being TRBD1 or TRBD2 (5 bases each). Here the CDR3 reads CASRPGRNWGQETQYF. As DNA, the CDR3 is TGTGCCAGCAGGCCGGGACGTAACTGGGGACAAGAGACCCAGTACTTC.